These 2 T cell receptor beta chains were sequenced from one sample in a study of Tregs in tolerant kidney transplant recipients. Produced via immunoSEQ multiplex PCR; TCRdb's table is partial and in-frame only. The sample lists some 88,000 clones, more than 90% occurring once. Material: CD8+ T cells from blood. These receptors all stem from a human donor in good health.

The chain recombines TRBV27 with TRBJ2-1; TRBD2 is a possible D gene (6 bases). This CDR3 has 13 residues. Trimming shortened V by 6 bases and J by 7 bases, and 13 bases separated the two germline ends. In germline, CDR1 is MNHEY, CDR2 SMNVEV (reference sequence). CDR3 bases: TGTGCCAGCAGCCGGGACTCCTTTAATGAGCAGTTCTTC. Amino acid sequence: CASSRDSFNEQFF.

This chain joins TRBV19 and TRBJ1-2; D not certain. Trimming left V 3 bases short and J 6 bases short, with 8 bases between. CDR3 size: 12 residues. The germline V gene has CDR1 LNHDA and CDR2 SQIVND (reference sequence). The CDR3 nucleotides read TGTGCCAGTAGTATCCGGGGAGATGGCTACACCTTC. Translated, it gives CASSIRGDGYTF.